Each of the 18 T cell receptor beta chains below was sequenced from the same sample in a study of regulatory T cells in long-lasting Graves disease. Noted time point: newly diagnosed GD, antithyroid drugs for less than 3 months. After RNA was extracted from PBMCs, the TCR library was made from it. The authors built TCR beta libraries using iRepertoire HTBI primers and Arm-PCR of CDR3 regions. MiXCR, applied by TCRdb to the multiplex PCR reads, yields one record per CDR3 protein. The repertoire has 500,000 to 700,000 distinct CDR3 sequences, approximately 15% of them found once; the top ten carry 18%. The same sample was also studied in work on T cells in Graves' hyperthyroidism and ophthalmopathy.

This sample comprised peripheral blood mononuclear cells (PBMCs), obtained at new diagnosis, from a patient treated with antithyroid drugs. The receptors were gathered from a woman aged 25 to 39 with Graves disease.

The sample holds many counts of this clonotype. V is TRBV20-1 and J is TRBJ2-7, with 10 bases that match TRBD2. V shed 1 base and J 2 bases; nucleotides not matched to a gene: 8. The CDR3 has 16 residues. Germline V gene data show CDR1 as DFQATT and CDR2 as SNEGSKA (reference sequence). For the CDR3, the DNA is TGCAGTGCTAGAGCTGGTCTAGCGGGAGTACCCTACGAGCAGTACTTC. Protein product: CSARAGLAGVPYEQYF.

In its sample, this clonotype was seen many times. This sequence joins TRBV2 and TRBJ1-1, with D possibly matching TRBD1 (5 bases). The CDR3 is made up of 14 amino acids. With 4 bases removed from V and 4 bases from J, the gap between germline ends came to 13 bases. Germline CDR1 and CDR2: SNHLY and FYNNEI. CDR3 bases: TGTGCCAGCAGTGTACTTCAGGGAAGCACTGAAGCTTTCTTT. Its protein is CASSVLQGSTEAFF. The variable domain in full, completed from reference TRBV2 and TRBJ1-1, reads EPEVTQTPSHQVTQMGQEVILRCVPISNHLYFYWYRQILGQKVEFLVSFYNNEISEKSEIFDDQFSVERPDGSNFTLKIRSTKLEDSAMYFCASSVLQGSTEAFFGQGTRLTVV.

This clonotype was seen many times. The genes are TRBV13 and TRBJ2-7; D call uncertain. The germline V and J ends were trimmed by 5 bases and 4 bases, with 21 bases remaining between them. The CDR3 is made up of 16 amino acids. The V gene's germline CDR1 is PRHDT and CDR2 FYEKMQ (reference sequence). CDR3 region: CASSPNSGGSPYEQYF. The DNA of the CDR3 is TGTGCCAGCAGCCCGAATTCCGGTGGCAGCCCATACGAGCAGTACTTC. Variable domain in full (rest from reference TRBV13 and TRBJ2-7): AAGVIQSPRHLIKEKRETATLKCYPIPRHDTVYWYQQGPGQDPQFLISFYEKMQSDKGSIPDRFSAQQFSDYHSELNMSSLELGDSALYFCASSPNSGGSPYEQYFGPGTRLTVT.

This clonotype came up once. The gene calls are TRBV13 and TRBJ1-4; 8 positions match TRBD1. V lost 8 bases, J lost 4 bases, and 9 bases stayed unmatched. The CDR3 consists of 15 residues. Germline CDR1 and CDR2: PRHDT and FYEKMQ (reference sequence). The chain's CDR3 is CASARLGQVNEKLFF. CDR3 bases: TGTGCCAGCGCTCGGTTGGGACAGGTTAATGAAAAACTGTTTTTT.

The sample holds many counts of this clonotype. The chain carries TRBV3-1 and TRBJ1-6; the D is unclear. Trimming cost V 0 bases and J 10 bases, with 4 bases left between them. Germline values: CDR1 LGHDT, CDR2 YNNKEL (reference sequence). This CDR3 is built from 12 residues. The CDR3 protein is CASSQDSSPLHF. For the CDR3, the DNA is TGTGCCAGCAGCCAAGATTCGTCACCCCTCCACTTT.

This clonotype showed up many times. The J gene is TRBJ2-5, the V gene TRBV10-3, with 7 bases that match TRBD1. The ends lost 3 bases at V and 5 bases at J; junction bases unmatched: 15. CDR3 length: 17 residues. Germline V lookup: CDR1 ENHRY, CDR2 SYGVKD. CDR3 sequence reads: CAISDPSRGQAWETQYF. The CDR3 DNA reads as TGTGCCATCAGTGACCCGTCCCGCGGACAGGCCTGGGAGACCCAGTACTTC.

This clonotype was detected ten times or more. The CDR3 protein is CASSFRGALTEAFF. The CDR3 coding sequence is TGTGCCAGCAGTTTTCGGGGGGCGTTAACTGAAGCTTTCTTT. This rearrangement joins TRBV12-3 or TRBV12-4 to TRBJ1-1; weak D call: TRBD1 (6 bases). This CDR3 is built from 14 residues. Trimming stripped 3 bases from V and 5 bases from J, with 13 bases between.

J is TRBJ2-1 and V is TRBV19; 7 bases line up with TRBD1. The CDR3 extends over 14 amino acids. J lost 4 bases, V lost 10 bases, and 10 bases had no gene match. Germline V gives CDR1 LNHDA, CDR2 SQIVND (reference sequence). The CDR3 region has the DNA TGTGCCACGCGCAGTAGGGACAGTTACAATGAGCAGTTCTTC. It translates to CATRSRDSYNEQFF.

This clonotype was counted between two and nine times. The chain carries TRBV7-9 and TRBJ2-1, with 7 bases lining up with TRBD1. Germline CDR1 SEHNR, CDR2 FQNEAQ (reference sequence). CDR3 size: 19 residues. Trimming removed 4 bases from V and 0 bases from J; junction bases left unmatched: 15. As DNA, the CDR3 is TGTGCCAGCAGCTCCGATGGAACAGGGGACCTAAGCTCCTACAATGAGCAGTTCTTC. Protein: CASSSDGTGDLSSYNEQFF.

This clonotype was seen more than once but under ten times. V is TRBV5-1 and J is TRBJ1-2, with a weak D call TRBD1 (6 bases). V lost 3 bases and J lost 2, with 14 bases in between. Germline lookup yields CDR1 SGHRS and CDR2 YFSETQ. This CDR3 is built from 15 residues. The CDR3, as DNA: TGCGCCAGCAGCTCGTCGACAGGAAGAAACTATGGCTACACCTTC. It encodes CASSSSTGRNYGYTF.

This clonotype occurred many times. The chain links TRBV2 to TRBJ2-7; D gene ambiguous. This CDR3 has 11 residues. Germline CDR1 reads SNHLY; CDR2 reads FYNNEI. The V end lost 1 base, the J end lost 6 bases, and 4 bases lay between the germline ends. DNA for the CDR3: TGTGCCAGCAGTGAAGGGGTCGAGCAGTACTTC. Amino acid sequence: CASSEGVEQYF.

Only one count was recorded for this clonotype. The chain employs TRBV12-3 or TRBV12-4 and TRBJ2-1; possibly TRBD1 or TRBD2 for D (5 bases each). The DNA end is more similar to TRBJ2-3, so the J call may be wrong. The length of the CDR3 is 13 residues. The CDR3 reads CASSWDAEDTQYF. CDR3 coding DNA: TGTGCCAGCAGTTGGGACGCTGAAGATACGCAGTATTTT.

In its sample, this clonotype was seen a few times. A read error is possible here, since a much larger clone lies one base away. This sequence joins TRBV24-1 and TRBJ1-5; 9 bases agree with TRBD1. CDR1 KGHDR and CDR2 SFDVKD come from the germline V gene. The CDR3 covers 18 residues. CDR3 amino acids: CATSDPGQGSSSSQPQHF. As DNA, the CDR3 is TGTGCCACCAGTGATCCGGGACAGGGAAGTTCGAGCAGTCAGCCCCAGCATTTT.

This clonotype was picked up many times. The CDR3 bases are TGTGCCAGCAGTTACAATCAGCCCCAGCATTTT. Residues: CASSYNQPQHF. This chain connects TRBV28 to TRBJ1-5; no clear D gene. The V gene lost 4 bases and the J gene lost 3 bases, with 1 base spanning the gap. The CDR3 contains 11 residues. Germline values: CDR1 MDHEN, CDR2 SYDVKM. Drawing the rest from reference TRBV28 and TRBJ1-5, the complete variable domain is DVKVTQSSRYLVKRTGEKVFLECVQDMDHENMFWYRQDPGLGLRLIYFSYDVKMKEKGDIPEGYSVSREKKERFSLILESASTNQTSMYLCASSYNQPQHFGDGTRLSIL.

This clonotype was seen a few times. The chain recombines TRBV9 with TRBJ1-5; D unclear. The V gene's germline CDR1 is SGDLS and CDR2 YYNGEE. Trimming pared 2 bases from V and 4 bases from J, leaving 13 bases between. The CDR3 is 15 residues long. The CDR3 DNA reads TGTGCCAGCAGCGTGGGAGGGAGTCCTAATCAGCCCCAGCATTTT. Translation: CASSVGGSPNQPQHF.

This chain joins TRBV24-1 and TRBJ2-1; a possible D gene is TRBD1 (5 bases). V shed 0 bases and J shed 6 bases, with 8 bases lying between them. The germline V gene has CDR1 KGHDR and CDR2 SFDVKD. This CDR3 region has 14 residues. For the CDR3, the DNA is TGTGCCACCAGTGATTTGAGCAGGGCCAATGAGCAGTTCTTC. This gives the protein CATSDLSRANEQFF.

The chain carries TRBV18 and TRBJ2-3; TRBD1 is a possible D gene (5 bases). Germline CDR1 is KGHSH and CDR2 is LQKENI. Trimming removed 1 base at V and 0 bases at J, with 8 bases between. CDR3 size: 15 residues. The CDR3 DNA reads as TGTGCCAGCTCACCACAACGACAGAGCACAGATACGCAGTATTTT. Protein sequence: CASSPQRQSTDTQYF.

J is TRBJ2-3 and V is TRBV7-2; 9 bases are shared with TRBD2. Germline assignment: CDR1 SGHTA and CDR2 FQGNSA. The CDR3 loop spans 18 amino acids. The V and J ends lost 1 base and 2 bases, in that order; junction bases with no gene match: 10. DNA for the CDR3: TGTGCCAGCAGCTTAGGGCTTCGGCTAGCGGGGAACACAGATACGCAGTATTTT. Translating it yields CASSLGLRLAGNTDTQYF. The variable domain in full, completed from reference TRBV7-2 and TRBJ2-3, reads GAGVSQSPSNKVTEKGKDVELRCDPISGHTALYWYRQSLGQGLEFLIYFQGNSAPDKSGLPSDRFSAERTGGSVSTLTIQRTQQEDSAVYLCASSLGLRLAGNTDTQYFGPGTRLTVL.